Below, 12 T cell receptor beta chains from the same sample are listed, as sequenced in a study of CD8+ T cells in alopecia areata (dated by TCRdb to the late 2010s). The sample's treatment or condition label, decoded: oral pan-JAK inhibitor, 5-10 mg twice daily. The method was the immunoSEQ multiplex PCR assay. To provide template for TCR sequencing, every sample had RNA extracted and reverse transcribed into cDNA. In its TCRdb copy, this immuneACCESS table keeps in-frame sequences only and misses some clones. Where compared with another copy, unresolved V genes explain less than half of these, and the others have no known cause. The sample has approximately 200,000 clones on record, roughly 44% of them singletons. Around 2.5% of the sample is in the top ten clones. The specimen comprised CD4+ T cells sorted from blood, sampled at approximately week 36, from a patient treated with tofacitinib. These receptors originate from a human donor with alopecia areata.

The rearrangement joins TRBV5-1 to TRBJ1-5, with 9 bases matching TRBD1. There are 15 residues in the CDR3. Per germline, CDR1 SGHRS and CDR2 YFSETQ. Trimming took 4 bases from V and 3 from J; bases not matched to a gene: 5. In DNA, the CDR3 is TGCGCCAGCAGCCCCGGACAGGGGATCAATCAGCCCCAGCATTTT. Protein: CASSPGQGINQPQHF.

This clone was detected only a few times. The chain couples TRBV10-3 to TRBJ1-1; D gene uncertain. The V gene lost 4 bases and the J gene lost 5 bases, with 20 bases spanning the gap. The CDR3 sequence is 16 residues long. CDR1 and CDR2 (germline): ENHRY, SYGVKD. CDR3 sequence reads: CAISVESGPPITEAFF. The CDR3 nucleotides read TGTGCCATCAGTGTGGAATCAGGTCCCCCGATTACTGAAGCTTTCTTT.

This clone was found a few times. J is TRBJ1-5 and V is TRBV5-6, with D unclear. The CDR3 loop spans 14 amino acids. Trimming removed 1 base at V and 6 bases at J, with 11 bases between. Germline CDR1 is SGHDT and CDR2 is YYEEEE. CDR3 in DNA: TGTGCCAGCAGCTTGCGCCCAGAGGCTCAGCCCCAGCATTTT. It encodes CASSLRPEAQPQHF.

The chain uses TRBV4-1 and TRBJ2-6; perhaps D is TRBD1 or TRBD2 (5 bases each). Trimming took 2 bases from V and 0 from J, leaving 14 bases between them. Germline loops: CDR1 MGHRA, CDR2 YSYEKL. The CDR3 has 18 residues. CDR3 loop: CASSQRSGTTSGANVLTF. The DNA for the CDR3 is TGCGCCAGCAGCCAAAGGTCAGGGACCACCTCTGGGGCCAACGTCCTGACTTTC.

To note about this clone: With a much larger clone just one base away, this may be a read error. The chain joins TRBV2 to TRBJ2-6; D is unclear. CDR1 is SNHLY, CDR2 FYNNEI, per germline. The CDR3 runs 13 residues. Trimming took off 2 bases at V and 1 base at J, with 0 bases between the two ends. CDR3 DNA: TGTGCCAGCAGTGAATCTGGGGCCAACGTCCTGACTTTC. Residues: CASSESGANVLTF.

This rearrangement joins TRBV5-1 to TRBJ2-7; 9 bases are shared with TRBD1. Looked up from germline, CDR1 is SGHRS and CDR2 is YFSETQ. This CDR3 region has 17 residues. The V and J ends lost 0 bases and 4 bases, in that order; junction bases with no gene match: 11. The CDR3 DNA reads TGCGCCAGCAGCTTGGGGCCGGGACAGGGTTCAGAATACGAGCAGTACTTC. Amino acids: CASSLGPGQGSEYEQYF.

The chain carries TRBV28 and TRBJ1-5; 7 nucleotides line up with TRBD1. This CDR3 region has 13 residues. Germline CDR1 is MDHEN and CDR2 is SYDVKM. V was pared by 5 bases and J by 7 bases, with 5 bases of the junction left unmatched. CDR3 in amino acids: CASSLTDRQPQHF. The CDR3 DNA is TGTGCCAGCAGTCTTACGGACAGGCAGCCCCAGCATTTT. The whole variable domain, filled in from reference TRBV28 and TRBJ1-5, reads DVKVTQSSRYLVKRTGEKVFLECVQDMDHENMFWYRQDPGLGLRLIYFSYDVKMKEKGDIPEGYSVSREKKERFSLILESASTNQTSMYLCASSLTDRQPQHFGDGTRLSIL.

The chain carries TRBV18 and TRBJ2-5; TRBD1 matches at 7 bases. V lost 2 bases and J lost 5; bases outside the gene matches: 5. CDR3 length: 14 residues. CDR1 is KGHSH and CDR2 is LQKENI in the germline V gene. The CDR3 DNA follows: TGTGCCAGCTCACCAACAGGGGCTGGCGAGACCCAGTACTTC. Its protein is CASSPTGAGETQYF.

The genes are TRBV6-5 and TRBJ2-7, with 8 nucleotides matching TRBD1. Germline CDR1 reads MNHEY; CDR2 reads SVGAGI. This CDR3 is 15 amino acids long. The V segment lost 6 bases and the J segment 2 bases; nucleotides outside the gene matches: 9. DNA for the CDR3: TGTGCCAGCAGCGCAGGACAGGGTGGAACCTACGAGCAGTACTTC. Its protein is CASSAGQGGTYEQYF.

The sample holds a few counts of this clone. J is TRBJ1-5 and V is TRBV4-1; 9 bases are a match to TRBD1. The CDR3 extends over 16 amino acids. Trimming removed 3 bases from V and 0 bases from J; junction bases left unmatched: 3. Germline V gene sequence: CDR1 MGHRA, CDR2 YSYEKL. The DNA of the CDR3 is TGCGCCAGCAGCCAGGGACAGGGCGATAGCAATCAGCCCCAGCATTTT. Translation gives CASSQGQGDSNQPQHF.

This clone was observed a handful of times. This rearrangement joins TRBV5-1 to TRBJ2-5; D might be TRBD1 or TRBD2, each matching 5 bases. The CDR3 spans 12 residues. Germline values: CDR1 SGHRS, CDR2 YFSETQ. Between the trimmed V and J ends, which lost 2 bases and 4 bases, there was a span of 6 bases. This CDR3 is CASSFGGETQYF. As DNA, the CDR3 is TGCGCCAGCAGCTTTGGGGGAGAGACCCAGTACTTC.

The sample holds a few counts of this clone. The rearrangement uses TRBV6-1 and TRBJ2-1, with D maybe TRBD1 (6 bases). The CDR3 is 14 residues long. V lost 7 bases and J 4 bases, leaving 14 bases between the germline ends. Germline CDR1 MNHNS, CDR2 SASEGT. The CDR3 DNA is TGTGCCAGCATTGAGTCAGGGGTTTACAATGAGCAGTTCTTC. This encodes CASIESGVYNEQFF.